Described below is a single TCR beta chain sequence and its context. This record comes from a study of blood T cell repertoires in COVID-19. V shed 1 base, J shed 3 bases, and the junction held 5 bases outside the gene matches. CDR1 and CDR2 from the germline V gene are MGHDK and SYGVNS. The CDR3 has 16 residues. Data came from immunoSEQ multiplex PCR; TCRdb stores just in-frame clones and leaves some out. The repertoire holds some 150,000 clones, 86% seen once, with around 3.5% in the top ten. The clonotype originates from a man aged 65 to 85 with acute or convalescent COVID-19. Sequencing input: peripheral blood. The chain has TRBV25-1 and TRBJ2-2, with 7 bases lining up with TRBD1. The CDR3 DNA reads TGTGCCAGCAGTGAATCGACAGGGTTGGACACCGGGGAGCTGTTTTTT. This gives the protein CASSESTGLDTGELFF.